This T cell receptor (beta chain) was documented in a study of identical twins. This CDR3 is built from 15 residues. Germline V gene sequence: CDR1 SGHTA, CDR2 FQGTGA. V lost 5 bases, J lost 4 bases, and 10 bases stayed unmatched. This clonotype has only a few counts. From the 5' RACE reads, TCRdb called clonotypes with MiXCR, one entry per CDR3 protein. Among 500,000 to 600,000 distinct CDR3 sequences listed, about 20% were seen once. These data also formed part of another study, on T cells expressing NK-cell markers. That work contributes: These clonotypes also led the CD3+CD56-NKG2C+ fraction in a few donors.

This receptor was identified in a woman in her late teens or twenties in good health. The sequencing input was CD4+ T cells sorted from blood. J is TRBJ2-5 and V is TRBV7-3, with TRBD1 identical over 7 bases. The chain's CDR3 is CASSPTLTGIETQYF. CDR3 nucleotide sequence: TGTGCCAGCAGCCCCACCCTGACAGGGATAGAGACCCAGTACTTC.